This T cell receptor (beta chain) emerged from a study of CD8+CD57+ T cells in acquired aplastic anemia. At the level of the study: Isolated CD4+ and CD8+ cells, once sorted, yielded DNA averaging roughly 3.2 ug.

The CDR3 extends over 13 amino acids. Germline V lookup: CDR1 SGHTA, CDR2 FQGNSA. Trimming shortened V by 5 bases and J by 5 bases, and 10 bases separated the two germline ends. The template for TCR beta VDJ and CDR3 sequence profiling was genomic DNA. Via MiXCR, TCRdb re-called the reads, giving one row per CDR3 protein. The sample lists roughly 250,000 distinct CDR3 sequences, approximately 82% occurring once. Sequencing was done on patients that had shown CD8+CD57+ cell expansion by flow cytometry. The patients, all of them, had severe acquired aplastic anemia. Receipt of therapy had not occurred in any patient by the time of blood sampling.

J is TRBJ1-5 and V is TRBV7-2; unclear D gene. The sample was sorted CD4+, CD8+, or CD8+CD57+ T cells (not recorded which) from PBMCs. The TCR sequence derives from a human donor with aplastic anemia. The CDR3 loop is CASSVGPDQPQHF. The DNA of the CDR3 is TGTGCCAGCAGCGTAGGGCCCGATCAGCCCCAGCATTTT.